A single sample gave rise to the 3 T cell receptor beta chains below, sequenced in a study of vaccination and CD4 T cells after COVID-19. The Oncomine TCR Beta short-read assay sequenced DNA from cultured CD4+ T cells. TCRdb re-called the PCR reads through MiXCR, storing one row per CDR3 protein. The data show about 22,000 distinct CDR3 sequences, with 35% to 40% seen just once and approximately 30% held by the top ten. These TCRs' antigens remain unknown. Time point given: late sampling 161 to 241 days after vaccination in a few convalescent patients. Treatment given: approximately nine-day PBMC culture with coronavirus spike peptide pools or control peptides (ViraFEST assay). The input for sequencing was CD4+ T cells from blood, cultured in vitro, taken about 7 months after SARS-CoV-2 vaccination. Receptors originate from a human donor who had recovered from COVID-19.

The V and J genes are TRBV11-3 and TRBJ1-5; 7 bases are a match to TRBD1. After removal of 1 base from V and 0 bases from J, the junction contained 12 bases not matched to a gene. The germline V gene encodes CDR1 SGHNT and CDR2 YENEEA. This CDR3 is 19 amino acids long. The CDR3, as DNA: TGTGCCAGCAGCTTAGTTGGGGGGGTGCGGGACAGTAGCAATCAGCCCCAGCATTTT. Protein product: CASSLVGGVRDSSNQPQHF.

The J gene is TRBJ1-6, the V gene TRBV20-1; no definite D call. Trimming took 0 bases from V and 14 from J, leaving 14 bases between them. The germline CDR1 and CDR2 sequences are DFQATT and SNEGSKA (reference sequence). This CDR3 has 13 amino acids. The CDR3 here is CSARDHRDFSLHF. The CDR3 coding sequence is TGCAGTGCTAGAGATCATCGCGATTTCTCCCTCCACTTT.

The sample holds a few counts of this clonotype. This chain connects TRBV15 to TRBJ2-7; D may be TRBD2 (6 bases). With 0 bases removed from V and 2 bases from J, the gap between germline ends came to 11 bases. The CDR3 has 15 amino acids. Germline CDR1 and CDR2: LNHNV and YYDKDF (reference sequence). The CDR3 nucleotides are TGTGCCACCAGCAGAGATTTCGGGGGAACCTACGAGCAGTACTTC. Translating gives CATSRDFGGTYEQYF.